Shown below are 7 T cell receptor beta chains from a single sample sequenced in a study of T cells in Graves' hyperthyroidism and ophthalmopathy. From RNA transcripts, TCR beta CDR3 regions were amplified. A set of HTBI primers served as the primers for a first-round RT-PCR of the TCR CDR3. MiXCR, run by TCRdb on the multiplex PCR reads, gives a single entry per CDR3 protein. The sample consists of 500,000 to 600,000 distinct CDR3 sequences, roughly 45% of them appearing once. The source material was peripheral blood or thyroid tissue (not recorded which). These receptors originate from an adult woman with Graves' disease, either hyperthyroidism or ophthalmopathy (not recorded which).

This clonotype was seen only a few times. The chain is built from TRBV3-1 and TRBJ2-7, with D perhaps assigned TRBD1 or TRBD2 (6 bases each). This CDR3 contains 14 residues. Trimming left V 3 bases short and J 6 bases short, with 15 bases between. CDR1 is LGHDT, CDR2 YNNKEL, per germline (reference sequence). The CDR3, as DNA: TGTGCCAGCAGCCACGGGGGCTCAGTACTCGAGCAGTACTTC. Protein product: CASSHGGSVLEQYF.

The CDR3 protein is CASSAKVGGYNEQFF. The CDR3 DNA sequence: TGTGCCAGCAGCGCGAAGGTTGGGGGGTACAATGAGCAGTTCTTC. The chain links TRBV9 to TRBJ2-1; D may be TRBD2 (6 bases). The CDR3 spans 15 residues. Trimming cost V 3 bases and J 4 bases, with 14 bases left between them. CDR1 is SGDLS, CDR2 YYNGEE, per germline.

The chain has TRBV29-1 and TRBJ2-5, with 11 positions matching TRBD2. Trimming took 7 bases from V and 2 from J; bases not matched to a gene: 6. This CDR3 comprises 14 residues. Germline CDR1 is SQVTM and CDR2 is ANQGSEA. The DNA of the CDR3 is TGCAGCGCCACTAGCGGGAGTTTGCAAGAGACCCAGTACTTC. This translates into CSATSGSLQETQYF.

This clonotype was observed once. The CDR3 nucleotides read TGCAGTGCTGGCGGACCGACCTCGGGGCGTCATGGTGGCTACACCTTC. Protein sequence: CSAGGPTSGRHGGYTF. This rearrangement joins TRBV20-1 to TRBJ1-2; D perhaps matches TRBD1 (5 bases). The CDR3 spans 16 residues. Looked up from germline, CDR1 is DFQATT and CDR2 is SNEGSKA (reference sequence). V was shortened by 5 bases and J by 7 bases, with 26 bases between the two germline ends.

V gene TRBV29-1 combines with J gene TRBJ2-5; 9 bases agree with TRBD2. Trimming at V came to 2 bases and at J to 3 bases, leaving 13 bases not matched to a gene. The CDR3 covers 17 residues. Germline V gene lookup returns CDR1 SQVTM and CDR2 ANQGSEA. This CDR3 is CSVEKDSGGQREETQYF. Here the CDR3 DNA reads TGCAGCGTTGAAAAGGATAGCGGGGGACAACGGGAAGAGACCCAGTACTTC. The full variable domain, completed using reference TRBV29-1 and TRBJ2-5, is SAVISQKPSRDICQRGTSLTIQCQVDSQVTMMFWYRQQPGQSLTLIATANQGSEATYESGFVIDKFPISRPNLTFSTLTVSNMSPEDSSIYLCSVEKDSGGQREETQYFGPGTRLLVL.

This clonotype was counted ten times or more. The chain uses TRBV25-1 and TRBJ1-4; D might be TRBD1 (6 bases). The ends were cut back, 8 bases at V and 4 bases at J, with 14 bases in the middle. This CDR3 contains 14 residues. Germline V lookup: CDR1 MGHDK, CDR2 SYGVNS. This CDR3 reads CASSQTGFNEKLFF. The CDR3 nucleotides read TGTGCCAGCTCCCAAACAGGGTTTAATGAAAAACTGTTTTTT.

On this clonotype: A read error may account for a junction end that differs from germline. The chain employs TRBV9 and TRBJ2-1; no clear D. This CDR3 has 12 residues. CDR1 is SGDLS, CDR2 YYNGEE, per germline. The CDR3 DNA follows: TGTGCCGGCAGCGTAGATCTCGTGGAGCAGTTCTTC. The encoded protein is CAGSVDLVEQFF.